The rows below give T cell receptor beta chains drawn from one sample of a study of identical twins. TCRdb ran MiXCR on the 5' RACE reads and lists one entry per CDR3 protein. Altogether some 1,600,000 distinct CDR3 sequences are present, more than 30% being singletons, with the ten largest covering about 0.25%. What was sequenced was cord blood. These receptors came from a newborn girl in good health. Both conserved end residues are part of each CDR3. D genes are given only for firm matches. Clone size is stated in some rows and not others, as once, few, many or a class when expanded.

J gene | D gene | clone size | V gene | CDR3 protein | CDR3 DNA
TRBJ1-1 | - | few | TRBV7-8 | CASSLGRGIASPEAFF | TGTGCCAGCAGCTTAGGCAGGGGTATAGCATCCCCTGAAGCTTTCTTT
TRBJ1-1 | - | - | TRBV5-1 | CASSSSPEAAEAFF | TGCGCCAGCAGCTCCTCACCAGAAGCCGCTGAAGCTTTCTTT
TRBJ2-7 | - | few | TRBV21-1 | CASSKAGATYEQYF | TGTGCCAGCAGCAAAGCGGGGGCGACCTACGAGCAGTACTTC
TRBJ1-2 | - | - | TRBV3-1 | CASSQDWTVNYGYTF | TGTGCCAGCAGCCAAGATTGGACTGTCAACTATGGCTACACCTTC
TRBJ1-1 | - | once | TRBV3-1 | CSSSQARGNTEAFF | TGTTCCAGCAGCCAAGCCAGGGGGAACACTGAAGCTTTCTTT
TRBJ2-1 | TRBD1 | - | TRBV24-1 | CATSDGTGGSEQFF | TGTGCCACCAGTGATGGGACAGGGGGCAGTGAGCAGTTCTTC
TRBJ1-1 | - | many | TRBV29-1 | CSVWTPNTEAFF | TGCAGCGTTTGGACACCGAACACTGAAGCTTTCTTT
TRBJ2-3 | TRBD2 | - | TRBV5-1 | CASSLRPTSGSTDTQYF | TGCGCCAGCAGTTTACGGCCGACTAGCGGAAGCACAGATACGCAGTATTTT
TRBJ1-6 | TRBD1 | - | TRBV19 | CATSAGGYYNSPLHF | TGTGCCACGTCGGCAGGGGGTTACTATAATTCACCCCTCCACTTT
TRBJ2-5 | - | - | TRBV12-3/TRBV12-4 | CASSIGLETLYF | TGTGCCAGCTCCATCGGGTTGGAGACCCTGTACTTC
TRBJ2-7 | - | few | TRBV5-1 | CASSLYKRSPYEQYF | TGCGCCAGCAGCTTGTATAAGCGGAGCCCCTACGAGCAGTACTTC
TRBJ2-3 | - | few | TRBV7-9 | CASSSGEATTDTQYF | TGTGCCAGCAGCTCGGGGGAGGCCACCACAGATACGCAGTATTTT
TRBJ2-2 | - | few | TRBV20-1 | CSAREGAGELFF | TGCAGTGCTAGAGAGGGGGCCGGGGAGCTGTTTTTT
TRBJ2-1 | TRBD2 | - | TRBV20-1 | CSARGGTSNEQFF | TGCAGTGCTAGAGGAGGGACTAGCAATGAGCAGTTCTTC
TRBJ2-7 | TRBD2 | - | TRBV27 | CASSLTRLATYNEQYF | TGTGCCAGCAGTTTAACCCGACTAGCGACCTACAATGAGCAGTACTTC
TRBJ2-3 | TRBD2 | - | TRBV20-1 | CSASKRGAFTDTQYF | TGCAGTGCTAGTAAGCGGGGGGCCTTCACAGATACGCAGTATTTT
TRBJ2-1 | TRBD1 | - | TRBV30 | CADSRQGYNEQFF | TGTGCCGACTCCCGACAGGGCTACAATGAGCAGTTCTTC
TRBJ2-1 | TRBD2 | few | TRBV27 | CASSLGALTSGGHEQFF | TGTGCCAGCAGTTTAGGGGCACTAACTAGCGGGGGACATGAGCAGTTCTTC
TRBJ2-3 | TRBD2 | few | TRBV3-1 | CASSIASGTDTQYF | TGTGCCAGCAGCATCGCTAGCGGAACAGATACGCAGTATTTT
TRBJ1-4 | - | few | TRBV5-1 | CASSLTSLVGEKLFF | TGCGCCAGCAGCTTGACCTCGCTAGTTGGAGAAAAACTGTTTTTT
TRBJ1-2 | - | few | TRBV11-2 | CASSLGDPGLLYGYTF | TGTGCCAGCAGCTTAGGGGACCCGGGACTCCTCTATGGCTACACCTTC
TRBJ2-7 | - | - | TRBV10-2 | CASTQNHWGYEQYF | TGCGCCAGCACCCAGAACCATTGGGGCTACGAGCAGTACTTC
TRBJ2-1 | - | - | TRBV28 | CASSLQGPSYNEQFF | TGTGCCAGCAGTTTACAGGGCCCGTCCTACAATGAGCAGTTCTTC
TRBJ1-4 | TRBD1 | - | TRBV4-1 | CASSPAVDRETEKLFF | TGCGCCAGCAGTCCCGCAGTGGACAGGGAGACGGAAAAACTGTTTTTT
TRBJ2-7 | - | - | TRBV7-2 | CAGRKAGVSSYEQYF | TGTGCCGGCAGGAAAGCAGGTGTCAGCTCCTACGAGCAGTACTTC
TRBJ1-2 | - | - | TRBV30 | CAWSPDSRAYGYTF | TGTGCCTGGAGTCCCGACAGCCGAGCCTATGGCTACACCTTC
TRBJ2-7 | - | many | TRBV6-6 | CASSIGVRSYEQYF | TGTGCCAGCTCAATAGGGGTCAGATCCTACGAGCAGTACTTC
TRBJ2-7 | TRBD2 | few | TRBV30 | CAWSSPAGTYEQYF | TGTGCCTGGAGTTCCCCAGCGGGAACCTACGAGCAGTACTTC
TRBJ1-6 | TRBD1 | few | TRBV20-1 | CSAQGQDLLSLHF | TGCAGTGCCCAGGGACAGGACCTCCTATCCCTCCACTTT
TRBJ1-6 | - | - | TRBV10-3 | CAISESFAPLHF | TGTGCCATCAGTGAGTCTTTCGCACCCCTCCACTTT
TRBJ2-7 | TRBD1 | few | TRBV12-3/TRBV12-4 | CASTPKVIGQDSYEQYF | TGTGCCAGCACCCCAAAGGTCATCGGACAGGACTCCTACGAGCAGTACTTC
TRBJ1-6 | - | - | TRBV2 | CASSGQGLRNSPLHF | TGTGCCAGCAGTGGCCAAGGGTTGAGGAATTCACCCCTCCACTTT
TRBJ2-3 | - | - | TRBV20-1 | CSARQGLGEDTQYF | TGCAGTGCCCGACAGGGACTAGGCGAAGATACGCAGTATTTT
TRBJ2-1 | TRBD2 | - | TRBV3-1 | CASSPSTSPVQFF | TGTGCCAGCAGCCCCTCGACTAGCCCCGTGCAGTTCTTC
TRBJ1-5 | - | - | TRBV20-1 | CSARDRIQPQHF | TGCAGTGCTAGAGATCGGATTCAGCCCCAGCATTTT
TRBJ2-7 | - | many | TRBV6-5 | CASSYGVGRDLYEQYF | TGTGCCAGCAGTTACGGCGTCGGGAGAGACCTCTACGAGCAGTACTTC
TRBJ2-1 | TRBD2 | few | TRBV10-3 | CAIAGTSGSKNEQFF | TGTGCCATCGCCGGGACTAGCGGGAGTAAGAATGAGCAGTTCTTC
TRBJ1-2 | - | many | TRBV4-2 | CASSQDWCGYTF | TGTGCCAGCAGCCAAGATTGGTGCGGCTACACCTTC
TRBJ1-1 | - | - | TRBV3-1 | CASSQYVAAEAFF | TGTGCCAGCAGCCAATACGTTGCTGCTGAAGCTTTCTTT
TRBJ1-2 | - | few | TRBV27 | CASSSNRVAVYGYTF | TGTGCCAGCAGTTCCAACAGGGTCGCGGTCTATGGCTACACCTTC
TRBJ1-2 | - | - | TRBV30 | CAWSVRWGALANYGYTF | TGTGCCTGGAGTGTACGTTGGGGGGCATTAGCTAACTATGGCTACACCTTC
TRBJ2-3 | - | - | TRBV3-1 | CASSQVGTGGTDTQYF | TGTGCCAGCAGCCAAGTCGGAACGGGAGGCACAGATACGCAGTATTTT
TRBJ2-5 | - | few | TRBV7-2 | CASSLWGIQETQYF | TGTGCCAGCAGCTTGTGGGGGATTCAAGAGACCCAGTACTTC
TRBJ1-1 | - | once | TRBV20-1 | CSASSPNTEAFF | TGCAGTGCTAGTAGTCCGAACACTGAAGCTTTCTTT
TRBJ1-1 | - | few | TRBV7-9 | CASSRGGLMNTEAFF | TGTGCCAGCAGTCGAGGGGGGCTAATGAACACTGAAGCTTTCTTT
TRBJ2-3 | - | - | TRBV20-1 | CSARADTDTQYF | TGCAGTGCTAGAGCAGACACAGATACGCAGTATTTT
TRBJ2-7 | - | - | TRBV4-2 | CASSQRDNEQFLGIVGTPTYEQYF | TGTGCCAGCAGCCAACGTGACAATGAGCAGTTCTTGGGGATTGTGGGGACACCAACCTACGAGCAGTACTTC
TRBJ1-2 | TRBD1 | few | TRBV27 | CASSSYRGSYTF | TGTGCCAGCAGTTCCTACAGGGGTAGCTACACCTTC
TRBJ2-7 | TRBD2 | - | TRBV9 | CASSVGGLAGLYEQYF | TGTGCCAGCAGCGTAGGGGGACTAGCGGGGCTCTACGAGCAGTACTTC
TRBJ2-3 | - | - | TRBV20-1 | CSARSRGPDTQYF | TGCAGTGCTAGATCCAGGGGCCCAGATACGCAGTATTTT
TRBJ2-3 | - | - | TRBV14 | CASSQDRGRVAYF | TGTGCCAGCAGCCAAGATAGGGGCAGGGTGGCGTATTTT
TRBJ2-2 | - | few | TRBV5-1 | CASRGDVANTGELFF | TGCGCCAGCAGGGGGGACGTCGCGAACACCGGGGAGCTGTTTTTT
TRBJ2-3 | - | many | TRBV11-2 | CASSAGVFDTQYF | TGTGCCAGCAGCGCCGGGGTGTTCGATACGCAGTATTTT